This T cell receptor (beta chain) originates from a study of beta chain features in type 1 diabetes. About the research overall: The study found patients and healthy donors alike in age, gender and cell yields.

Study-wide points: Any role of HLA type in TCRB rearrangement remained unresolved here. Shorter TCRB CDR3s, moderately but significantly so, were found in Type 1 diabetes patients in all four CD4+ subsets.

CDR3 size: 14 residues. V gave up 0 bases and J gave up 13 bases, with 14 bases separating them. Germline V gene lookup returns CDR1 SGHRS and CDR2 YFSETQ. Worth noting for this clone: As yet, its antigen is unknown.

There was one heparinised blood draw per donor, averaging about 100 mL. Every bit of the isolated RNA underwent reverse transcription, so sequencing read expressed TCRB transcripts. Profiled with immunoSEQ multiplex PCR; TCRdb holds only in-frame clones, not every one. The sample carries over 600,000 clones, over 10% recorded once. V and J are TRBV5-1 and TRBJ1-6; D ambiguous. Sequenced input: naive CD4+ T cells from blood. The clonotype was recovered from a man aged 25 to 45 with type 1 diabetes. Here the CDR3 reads CASSLGTDLVPLHF. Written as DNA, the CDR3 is TGCGCCAGCAGCTTGGGGACGGATCTTGTGCCCCTCCACTTT.